What follows are 27 T cell receptor beta chains derived from one specimen sequenced in a study of monozygotic twins with cystic fibrosis. The repertoire was sequenced with immunoSEQ multiplex PCR; TCRdb's copy has only in-frame clones and lacks some. This sample has roughly 35,000 clones; about 87% occur once, and the top ten carry roughly 1.7%. The sequenced material came from blood. The receptors were gathered from a girl aged 2-10 years with cystic fibrosis.

This clone was counted a single time. This sequence joins TRBV30 and TRBJ1-4, with 8 bases aligning to TRBD1. The V and J ends lost 0 bases and 8 bases, in that order; junction bases with no gene match: 20. This CDR3 region has 19 residues. The V gene's germline CDR1 is GTSNPN and CDR2 SVGIG (reference sequence). The chain's CDR3 is CAWSVALPGTGLRGEKLFF. CDR3 DNA: TGTGCCTGGAGTGTAGCCTTACCCGGGACAGGACTTAGAGGCGAAAAACTGTTTTTT. The whole variable domain, filled in from reference TRBV30 and TRBJ1-4, reads SQTIHQWPATLVQPVGSPLSLECTVEGTSNPNLYWYRQAAGRGLQLLFYSVGIGQISSEVPQNLSASRPQDRQFILSSKKLLLSDSGFYLCAWSVALPGTGLRGEKLFFGSGTQLSVL.

V and J are TRBV19 and TRBJ1-1, with unresolved D. There are 14 residues in the CDR3. Germline V CDR1 and CDR2: LNHDA, SQIVND (reference sequence). Trimming took off 5 bases at V and 1 base at J, with 11 bases between the two ends. As DNA, the CDR3 is TGTGCCAGTAGTTCTCTTTCTACGAACACTGAAGCTTTCTTT. Translation gives CASSSLSTNTEAFF.

The chain is built from TRBV9 and TRBJ2-7; 9 positions agree with TRBD2. CDR1 and CDR2 from the germline V gene are SGDLS and YYNGEE. V trimming: 4 bases; J trimming: 1 base; junction bases outside the gene matches: 6. The CDR3 sequence is 15 residues long. The CDR3 is CASSPYSGGSYEQYF. Written as DNA, the CDR3 is TGTGCCAGCAGCCCCTATAGCGGGGGTTCCTACGAGCAGTACTTC.

The genes are TRBV9 and TRBJ2-1; TRBD2 matches 13 bases. This CDR3 contains 19 residues. After removal of 3 bases from V and 1 base from J, the junction contained 10 bases not matched to a gene. The V gene's germline CDR1 is SGDLS and CDR2 YYNGEE. This chain's CDR3 is CASSGGLAGVDGSYNEQFF. In DNA form, the CDR3 reads TGTGCCAGCAGCGGAGGACTAGCGGGGGTAGATGGGTCCTACAATGAGCAGTTCTTC.

This clone was counted a few times. The rearrangement uses TRBV6-5 and TRBJ1-2; TRBD1 agrees at 8 bases. This CDR3 has 15 residues. Germline V gene sequence: CDR1 MNHEY, CDR2 SVGAGI. With V trimmed by 6 bases and J by 2 bases, 8 bases remained unmatched. The CDR3 nucleotides are TGTGCCAGCAGCCCCGGGACAGGCCCCAACTATGGCTACACCTTC. Its protein product is CASSPGTGPNYGYTF.

The chain is built from TRBV19 and TRBJ1-5; 9 bases agree with TRBD1. CDR3 size: 16 residues. The junction had 9 bases not matched to a gene; V was cut back by 9 bases and J by 0 bases. CDR1 is LNHDA, CDR2 SQIVND, per germline (reference sequence). CDR3 DNA sequence: TGTGCCAGCGGACCGGGACAGGGAAATAGCAATCAGCCCCAGCATTTT. Residues: CASGPGQGNSNQPQHF. Variable domain in full (rest from reference TRBV19 and TRBJ1-5): DGGITQSPKYLFRKEGQNVTLSCEQNLNHDAMYWYRQDPGQGLRLIYYSQIVNDFQKGDIAEGYSVSREKKESFPLTVTSAQKNPTAFYLCASGPGQGNSNQPQHFGDGTRLSIL.

The J gene is TRBJ2-5, the V gene TRBV18; maybe TRBD1 (5 bases). V lost 2 bases and J lost 9, with 16 bases in between. CDR1 KGHSH and CDR2 LQKENI come from the germline V gene. The CDR3 runs 14 residues. CDR3 in amino acids: CASSPDSGSVSQYF. DNA of the CDR3: TGTGCCAGCTCACCAGATTCAGGGTCAGTGTCCCAGTACTTC.

The rearrangement joins TRBV5-1 to TRBJ2-7; TRBD2 matches at 9 bases. Trimming at V came to 4 bases and at J to 4 bases, leaving 12 bases not matched to a gene. The CDR3 runs 16 residues. The germline gives CDR1 SGHRS, CDR2 YFSETQ. The CDR3, as DNA: TGCGCCAGCAGCCCGGGAGGCGGGGGGGCCTTGTACGAGCAGTACTTC. This translates into CASSPGGGGALYEQYF.

CDR3 sequence reads: CSASVPEAFF. CDR3 sequence (DNA): TGCAGTGCTAGTGTCCCCGAAGCTTTCTTT. The gene calls are TRBV20-1 and TRBJ1-1; D is uncertain. In germline, CDR1 is DFQATT, CDR2 SNEGSKA (reference sequence). Deletions cut 3 bases from V and 8 bases from J, with 7 bases between. The CDR3 is 10 amino acids.

This sequence joins TRBV18 and TRBJ2-7; tentatively, D is TRBD1 (7 bases). The germline V gene has CDR1 KGHSH and CDR2 LQKENI. The CDR3 loop spans 14 amino acids. Between the trimmed V and J ends, which lost 2 bases and 5 bases, there was a span of 13 bases. The DNA of the CDR3 is TGTGCCAGCTCACCAGGAGGGGGCGCGGACGAGCAGTACTTC. Translated: CASSPGGGADEQYF.

In nucleotides, the CDR3 is TGTGCCAGCAGCTTAGTCGGGGAGGACACCGGGGAGCTGTTTTTT. Amino acids: CASSLVGEDTGELFF. The genes are TRBV7-9 and TRBJ2-2; D is perhaps TRBD2 (6 bases). Trimming cost V 1 base and J 3 bases, with 9 bases left between them. The CDR3 loop spans 15 amino acids. Germline V CDR1 and CDR2: SEHNR, FQNEAQ (reference sequence).

The chain uses TRBV14 and TRBJ2-2, with D maybe TRBD2 (5 bases). V lost 5 bases and J 3 bases, leaving 10 bases between the germline ends. This CDR3 is 14 amino acids long. The germline gives CDR1 SGHDN, CDR2 FVKESK. The CDR3 DNA reads TGTGCCAGCAGCACGGGGTCGCACACCGGGGAGCTGTTTTTT. Translating gives CASSTGSHTGELFF.

The chain is built from TRBV7-9 and TRBJ1-2; 8 bases map to TRBD1. The germline CDR1 and CDR2 sequences are SEHNR and FQNEAQ (reference sequence). The CDR3 is made up of 14 amino acids. V dropped 1 base and J dropped 8; count of bases not matched to a gene: 6. The CDR3 loop reads CASSLGDRPEGYTF. In DNA form, the CDR3 reads TGTGCCAGCAGCTTAGGGGACAGGCCGGAAGGCTACACCTTC.

This rearrangement joins TRBV30 to TRBJ1-2; D not certain. With 3 bases removed from V and 7 bases from J, the gap between germline ends came to 12 bases. Germline V gene lookup returns CDR1 GTSNPN and CDR2 SVGIG (reference sequence). This CDR3 comprises 12 residues. The CDR3 reads CAWSGGLSGYTF. CDR3 sequence (DNA): TGTGCCTGGAGCGGAGGCCTCTCTGGCTACACCTTC.

This chain connects TRBV7-8 to TRBJ2-1, with a tentative D call TRBD2 (6 bases). V was trimmed by 5 bases and J by 6 bases, leaving 14 bases between them. The CDR3 extends over 14 amino acids. The germline V gene has CDR1 SGHVS and CDR2 FQNEAQ. The CDR3 spells CASSPRLVGNEQFF. The DNA for the CDR3 is TGTGCCAGCAGCCCTCGACTAGTGGGCAATGAGCAGTTCTTC.

This chain links TRBV5-1 with TRBJ1-2; no clear D gene. The CDR3 has 14 amino acids. From germline, CDR1 is SGHRS and CDR2 YFSETQ. V was clipped by 1 base and J by 3 bases, with 10 bases between them. CDR3: CASSLSLAYYGYTF. For the CDR3, the DNA is TGCGCCAGCAGCTTGTCCCTGGCCTACTATGGCTACACCTTC.

The rearrangement links TRBV7-9 to TRBJ2-1; D is ambiguous. Trimming took 1 base from V and 9 from J, leaving 7 bases between them. Germline assignment: CDR1 SEHNR and CDR2 FQNEAQ (reference sequence). The CDR3 totals 12 residues. The CDR3 DNA reads as TGTGCCAGCAGCTTAGGGTTGACTGAGCAGTTCTTC. This encodes CASSLGLTEQFF.

The chain combines TRBV6-5 with TRBJ2-3, with 11 bases that match TRBD2. The germline CDR1 and CDR2 sequences are MNHEY and SVGAGI. V was clipped by 4 bases and J by 4 bases; unmatched bases: 7. The CDR3 extends over 16 amino acids. The chain's CDR3 is CASSCPSGGHADTQYF. In DNA, the CDR3 is TGTGCCAGCAGTTGTCCTAGCGGGGGGCACGCAGATACGCAGTATTTT.

This chain uses TRBV6-5 with TRBJ2-7; TRBD2 agrees at 7 bases. Trimming cost V 8 bases and J 4 bases; bases outside gene matches: 8. Per germline, CDR1 MNHEY and CDR2 SVGAGI. CDR3 length equals 13 residues. The CDR3 DNA follows: TGTGCCAGCTCAAACGGCGGGGGTTACGAGCAGTACTTC. It yields the protein CASSNGGGYEQYF.

The rearrangement links TRBV19 to TRBJ2-7, with D perhaps given as TRBD1 or TRBD2 (5 bases each). Germline lookup yields CDR1 LNHDA and CDR2 SQIVND (reference sequence). The CDR3 is made up of 15 amino acids. V was clipped by 3 bases and J by 3 bases, with 15 bases between them. The CDR3 DNA reads TGTGCCAGTAGTATCTTCTTAGGGGACGGCTACGAGCAGTACTTC. Residues: CASSIFLGDGYEQYF. Full variable domain (outside the CDR3, taken from reference TRBV19 and TRBJ2-7): DGGITQSPKYLFRKEGQNVTLSCEQNLNHDAMYWYRQDPGQGLRLIYYSQIVNDFQKGDIAEGYSVSREKKESFPLTVTSAQKNPTAFYLCASSIFLGDGYEQYFGPGTRLTVT.

The V and J genes are TRBV30 and TRBJ2-3, with D perhaps matching TRBD1 or TRBD2 (6 bases each). Germline V gene data show CDR1 as GTSNPN and CDR2 as SVGIG (reference sequence). This CDR3 is built from 11 residues. The DNA of the CDR3 is TGTGTAGGGGGGAACACAGATACGCAGTATTTT. It yields the protein CVGGNTDTQYF.

The chain is built from TRBV4-3 and TRBJ2-1; tentatively, D is TRBD2 (6 bases). Germline CDR1 reads LGHNA; CDR2 reads YSLEER. The CDR3 contains 15 residues. Trimming removed 4 bases from V and 3 bases from J, with 13 bases in between. CDR3: CASSPRRGFYNEQFF. DNA for the CDR3: TGCGCCAGCAGCCCCCGGAGGGGTTTCTACAATGAGCAGTTCTTC.

The chain links TRBV7-9 to TRBJ2-7, with TRBD1 identical over 8 bases. V trimming: 10 bases; J trimming: 2 bases; junction bases outside the gene matches: 10. The germline V gene encodes CDR1 SEHNR and CDR2 FQNEAQ (reference sequence). This CDR3 comprises 14 residues. CDR3 loop: CATTPGQGTYEQYF. CDR3 DNA sequence: TGTGCCACGACACCCGGACAGGGCACCTACGAGCAGTACTTC.

V and J are TRBV6-5 and TRBJ2-5, with D hard to call. CDR3 length: 13 residues. V lost 6 bases and J 5 bases, leaving 13 bases between the germline ends. Per the germline V gene, CDR1 is MNHEY and CDR2 is SVGAGI. The CDR3 sequence: CASSLRGPETQYF. In DNA, the CDR3 is TGTGCCAGCAGCCTCCGTGGTCCCGAGACCCAGTACTTC.

J is TRBJ1-1 and V is TRBV6-1; D uncertain. Germline lookup yields CDR1 MNHNS and CDR2 SASEGT. CDR3 length equals 16 residues. The germline V and J ends were trimmed by 0 bases and 3 bases, with 14 bases remaining between them. CDR3 region: CASSEARVWADTEAFF. CDR3 nucleotides: TGTGCCAGCAGTGAAGCGAGAGTTTGGGCGGACACTGAAGCTTTCTTT.

The V gene is TRBV7-8, the J gene TRBJ2-5; no definite D call. The CDR3 totals 15 residues. Germline assignment: CDR1 SGHVS and CDR2 FQNEAQ. Trimming pared 1 base from V and 5 bases from J, leaving 14 bases between. The CDR3 DNA reads TGTGCCAGCAGCTTAGACGGTGGGATAACGGAGACCCAGTACTTC. Translating it yields CASSLDGGITETQYF.

V and J are TRBV6-1 and TRBJ2-7, with unresolved D. V lost 6 bases and J lost 5, with 8 bases in between. The germline gives CDR1 MNHNS, CDR2 SASEGT. The CDR3 totals 11 residues. The CDR3 reads CASRMGHEQYF. As DNA, the CDR3 is TGTGCCAGCAGGATGGGTCACGAGCAGTACTTC.